The rows below give T cell receptor beta chains drawn from one sample of a study of vaccination and CD4 T cells after COVID-19. These receptors' antigens are unknown. TCRdb re-derived calls from the PCR reads in MiXCR, one entry per CDR3 protein. Among 15,000 or so distinct CDR3 sequences listed, roughly 50% were seen once. Source material: CD4+ T cells from blood, cultured in vitro. These receptor sequences come from a human donor who had recovered from COVID-19. Both conserved end residues are part of each CDR3. The D gene is left open where the match is weak. Clone size, where shown, is once, few, many, or a class for clones that have expanded.

j_call: TRBJ1-5; v_call: TRBV20-1; d_call: TRBD1; clone_size: few; cdr3_aa: CSALVDRGNHQPQHF; cdr3_nt: TGCAGTGCCCTTGTAGACAGGGGAAACCATCAGCCCCAGCATTTT
j_call: TRBJ1-2; v_call: TRBV19; d_call: TRBD1; clone_size: NA; cdr3_aa: CASSRTGSHGYTF; cdr3_nt: TGTGCCAGTAGTAGGACAGGGAGTCATGGCTACACCTTC
j_call: TRBJ1-2; v_call: TRBV2; d_call: TRBD1; clone_size: few; cdr3_aa: CASTAGQVYGYTF; cdr3_nt: TGTGCCAGCACCGCTGGACAGGTCTATGGCTACACCTTC
j_call: TRBJ2-1; v_call: TRBV5-4; d_call: TRBD2; clone_size: NA; cdr3_aa: CASSPRTSGRGGYEQFF; cdr3_nt: TGTGCCAGCAGTCCTAGGACTAGCGGGAGGGGTGGGTATGAGCAGTTCTTC
j_call: TRBJ1-2; v_call: TRBV27; d_call: NA; clone_size: few; cdr3_aa: CASSRDSTYGYTF; cdr3_nt: TGTGCCAGCAGTCGGGATTCGACCTATGGCTACACCTTC
j_call: TRBJ2-7; v_call: TRBV7-2; d_call: TRBD1; clone_size: NA; cdr3_aa: CASSSADRYRYEQYF; cdr3_nt: TGTGCCAGCAGTTCCGCGGACAGGTACCGCTACGAGCAGTACTTC
j_call: TRBJ1-6; v_call: TRBV7-2; d_call: TRBD1; clone_size: few; cdr3_aa: CASSPRQGWDSPLHF; cdr3_nt: TGTGCCAGCAGCCCCAGACAGGGTTGGGATTCACCCCTCCACTTT
j_call: TRBJ2-7; v_call: TRBV20-1; d_call: TRBD2; clone_size: NA; cdr3_aa: CSAYKPLTSGSYEQYF; cdr3_nt: TGCAGTGCTTACAAACCCCTAACTAGCGGGTCCTACGAGCAGTACTTC
j_call: TRBJ2-4; v_call: TRBV10-2; d_call: NA; clone_size: once; cdr3_aa: CASSEPGVGRAKNIQYF; cdr3_nt: TGCGCCAGCAGTGAGCCCGGCGTGGGGAGGGCCAAAAACATTCAGTACTTC
j_call: TRBJ1-1; v_call: TRBV12-3/TRBV12-4; d_call: NA; clone_size: NA; cdr3_aa: CASSFSDRGTEAFF; cdr3_nt: TGTGCCAGCAGTTTTAGCGATAGGGGCACTGAAGCTTTCTTT
j_call: TRBJ1-5; v_call: TRBV24-1; d_call: NA; clone_size: NA; cdr3_aa: CATSDPRGPLNQPQHF; cdr3_nt: TGTGCCACCAGTGATCCAAGGGGACCCCTCAATCAGCCCCAGCATTTT
j_call: TRBJ1-2; v_call: TRBV7-2; d_call: NA; clone_size: few; cdr3_aa: CASSLGGPGHTF; cdr3_nt: TGTGCCAGCAGCTTAGGGGGCCCGGGGCACACCTTC
j_call: TRBJ1-2; v_call: TRBV9; d_call: TRBD1; clone_size: NA; cdr3_aa: CASSPQGQGNYGYTF; cdr3_nt: TGTGCCAGCAGCCCTCAGGGACAGGGGAACTATGGCTACACCTTC
j_call: TRBJ1-1; v_call: TRBV7-8; d_call: NA; clone_size: NA; cdr3_aa: CASSLGGAEAFF; cdr3_nt: TGTGCCAGCAGCTTAGGAGGGGCTGAAGCTTTCTTT